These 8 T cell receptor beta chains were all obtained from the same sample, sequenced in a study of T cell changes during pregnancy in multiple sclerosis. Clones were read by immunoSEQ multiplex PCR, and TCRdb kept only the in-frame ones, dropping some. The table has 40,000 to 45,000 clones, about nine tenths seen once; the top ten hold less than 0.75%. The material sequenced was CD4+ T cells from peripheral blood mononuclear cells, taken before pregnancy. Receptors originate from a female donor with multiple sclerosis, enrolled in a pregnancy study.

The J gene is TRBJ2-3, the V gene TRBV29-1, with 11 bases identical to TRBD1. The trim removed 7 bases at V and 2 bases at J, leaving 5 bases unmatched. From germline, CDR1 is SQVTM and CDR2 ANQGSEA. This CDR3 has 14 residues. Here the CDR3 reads CSARTGGITDTQYF. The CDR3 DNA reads TGCAGCGCTAGGACAGGGGGCATCACAGATACGCAGTATTTT.

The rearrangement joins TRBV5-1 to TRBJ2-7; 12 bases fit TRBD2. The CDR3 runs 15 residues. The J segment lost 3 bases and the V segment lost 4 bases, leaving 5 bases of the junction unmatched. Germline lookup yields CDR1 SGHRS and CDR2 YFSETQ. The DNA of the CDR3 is TGCGCCAGCAGCCCCCTGACTAGCGGGGGCTACGAGCAGTACTTC. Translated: CASSPLTSGGYEQYF.

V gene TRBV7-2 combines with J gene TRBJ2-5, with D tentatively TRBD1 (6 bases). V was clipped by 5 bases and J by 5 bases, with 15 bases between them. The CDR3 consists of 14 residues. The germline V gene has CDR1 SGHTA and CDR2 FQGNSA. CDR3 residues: CASSIGVGGETQYF. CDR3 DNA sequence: TGTGCCAGCAGCATAGGGGTTGGGGGCGAGACCCAGTACTTC.

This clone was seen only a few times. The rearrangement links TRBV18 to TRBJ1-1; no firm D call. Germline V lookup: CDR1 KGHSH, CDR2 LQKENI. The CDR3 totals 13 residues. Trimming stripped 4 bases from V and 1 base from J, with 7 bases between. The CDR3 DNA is TGTGCCAGCTCACAAGACAAGAACACTGAAGCTTTCTTT. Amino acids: CASSQDKNTEAFF.

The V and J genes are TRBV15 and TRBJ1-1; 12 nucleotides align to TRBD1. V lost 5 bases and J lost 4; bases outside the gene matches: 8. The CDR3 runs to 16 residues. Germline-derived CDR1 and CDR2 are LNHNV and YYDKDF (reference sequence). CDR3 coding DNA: TGTGCCACCAGCGGGGGACAGGGGGCGCGAGGCACTGAAGCTTTCTTT. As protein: CATSGGQGARGTEAFF.

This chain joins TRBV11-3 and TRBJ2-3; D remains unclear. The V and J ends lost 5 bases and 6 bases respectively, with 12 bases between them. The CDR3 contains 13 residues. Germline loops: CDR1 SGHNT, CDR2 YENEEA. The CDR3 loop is CASSPGTQDTQYF. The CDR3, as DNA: TGTGCCAGCAGCCCCGGTACACAGGATACGCAGTATTTT. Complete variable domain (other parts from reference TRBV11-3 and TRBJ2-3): EAGVVQSPRYKIIEKKQPVAFWCNPISGHNTLYWYLQNLGQGPELLIRYENEEAVDDSQLPKDRFSAERLKGVDSTLKIQPAELGDSAVYLCASSPGTQDTQYFGPGTRLTVL.

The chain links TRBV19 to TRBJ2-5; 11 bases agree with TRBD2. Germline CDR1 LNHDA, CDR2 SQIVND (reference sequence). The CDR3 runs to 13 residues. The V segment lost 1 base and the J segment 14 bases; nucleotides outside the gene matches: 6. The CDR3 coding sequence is TGTGCCAGTAGTATAGCTAGCGGGGGGTCCCGATACTTC. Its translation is CASSIASGGSRYF.

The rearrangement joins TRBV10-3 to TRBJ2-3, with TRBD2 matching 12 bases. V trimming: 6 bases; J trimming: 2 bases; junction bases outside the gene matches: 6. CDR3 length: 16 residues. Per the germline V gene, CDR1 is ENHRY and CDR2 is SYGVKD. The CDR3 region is CAISNLAGGPTDTQYF. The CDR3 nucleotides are TGTGCCATCAGCAACCTAGCGGGGGGGCCCACAGATACGCAGTATTTT.